This T cell receptor beta chain originates from a study of T cells in Graves' hyperthyroidism and ophthalmopathy (dated by TCRdb to the late 2010s). General notes on the study: Peripheral blood was sampled at the time of initial diagnosis, prior to any treatment. The 100 discovery patients were randomly split 7:3 into training and test sets. TCR Vbeta CDR3 sequencing of roughly 140 peripheral blood samples (under 45 ophthalmopathy, 70 to 85 hyperthyroidism and roughly 17 progressor patients) is reported in the paper. After blood sampling, hyperthyroidism patients were treated with methimazole at a starting dose of 30 mg daily, and ophthalmopathy patients were treated with high-dose intravenous methylprednisolone. Whether ophthalmopathy could be predicted prospectively was tested in an independent validation cohort made up of fewer than 20 hyperthyroidism patients plus 17 patients who later progressed to ophthalmopathy. TCR V-J signatures able to tell the groups apart were searched for in a discovery cohort of more than 90 patients, of whom under 45 had Graves' ophthalmopathy and roughly 58 had stable Graves' hyperthyroidism. The study also compared thyroid tissue and blood T-cell repertoires from five or six Graves' hyperthyroidism patients.

The TCR beta CDR3 regions were amplified from the RNA transcripts. The first round of RT-PCR for the TCR CDR3 was performed with the HTBI primer set and the Qiagen OneStep RT-PCR kit. Libraries were constructed in a second round of multiplex PCR, after which size selection and purification were carried out. Sequencing of the libraries was done on an Illumina HiSeq2000 using paired-end 100 bp reads. Turning to the authors' computational methods: SOAPnuke was used to process the raw data, removing reads that contained adapters or uncalled bases, had a mean Phred below 15, or lacked an exact match to the constant primer or identifier. High-quality paired reads were merged using COPE v1.2.5, and each unique nucleotide sequence was defined as a clonotype. Clonotypes were aligned to IMGT TRBV, TRBD and TRBJ reference segments using MiTCR v1.1. Analysis was restricted to V-J combinations with a frequency above 0.0001, which covered about 99% of repertoires. The TCS score was defined as F50 (clonal expansion) divided by E x V (chaos), with BLOSUM62-based TCRdist calculated between CDR3 peptides within each V-J. Welch's t-statistics and random forest reduced roughly 500 V-J features to some 14, which were used in a naive Bayes classifier (R e1071). TCRdb handled the public reads itself, with Q25 trimming in fastp and clone calling in MiXCR, and kept productive beta chains. All rows with the same CDR3 protein become a single entry with the most common DNA and genes. TCRdb assigned the V and J calls; the authors' analysis was not used. The table for this sample lists around 600,000 distinct CDR3 sequences; more than 12% of them were counted only once. The ten most abundant clones make up around 12% of the sample.

Moderately to severely active disease, a Clinical Activity Score of at least 3, a NOSPECS grade of at least 4, and a duration under 3 months were present in ophthalmopathy patients. Exclusion was applied to patients with uncontrolled infections, other autoimmune diseases, pregnancy or lactation. Diagnoses were based on clinical symptoms, serum thyroxine and TRAb, thyroid ultrasound and orbital computed tomography. PBMCs were isolated from around 10 ml of fresh peripheral blood by Ficoll-Paque density gradient centrifugation. Total RNA was extracted using Trizol reagent, and RNA quality was assessed on an Agilent 2100 Bioanalyzer. In regard to this clonotype: Its target antigen remains unknown. Base qualities are not at hand, and no much larger clone is one base apart.

What the work shows at the level of the full study, not this receptor alone: Most expanded thyroid clonotypes (frequency above 0.001) were also found in blood, which suggests that blood repertoires may mirror thyroid immune responses. In validation, the model predicted progression to ophthalmopathy with approximately 71% sensitivity and about 73% specificity, a median of 6.5 months before onset. Sample size was not statistically predetermined, and blinding of investigators to group allocation was not performed. Ophthalmopathy was separated from stable hyperthyroidism by a 13 V-J signature model, with approximately 86% sensitivity and about 84% specificity obtained in cross-validation and 80%/75% obtained in testing.

Input material: blood. The sequence came from a woman in her fifties or sixties with Graves' ophthalmopathy.

CDR3 reads: CASTRGGGNYEQYF. The DNA reads as follows: TGTGCCAGCACCCGGGGGGGGGGAAACTACGAGCAGTACTTC. This sequence uses TRBV12-3 or TRBV12-4 and TRBJ2-7, with 8 bases aligning to TRBD2. After removal of 7 bases from V and 3 bases from J, the junction retains 8 bases not matched to a gene. The CDR3 spans 14 residues, from the cysteine through the phenylalanine. Just CDR3 DNA is preserved here, 42 bases in frame from base 1.